What follows are 7 T cell receptor beta chains derived from one specimen sequenced in a study of blood T cell repertoires in COVID-19. Clones were sequenced by immunoSEQ multiplex PCR, and TCRdb holds only the in-frame ones, with some missing. The repertoire holds 380,000 or so clones, 80% to 90% seen once, with 1% to 1.5% in the top ten. The sequenced sample consisted of PBMCs or T cells enriched from blood (not recorded which). The origin of the receptors is a man aged 25-45 years who had recovered from COVID-19.

This clone was observed a single time. The rearrangement uses TRBV10-3 and TRBJ2-7, with no clear D. Between the trimmed V and J ends, which lost 3 bases and 4 bases, there was a span of 7 bases. The CDR3 extends over 12 amino acids. Germline V CDR1 and CDR2: ENHRY, SYGVKD. The CDR3 here is CAISDQAYEQYF. Written as DNA, the CDR3 is TGTGCCATCAGTGACCAGGCTTACGAGCAGTACTTC.

The chain links TRBV14 to TRBJ2-1; D possibly corresponds to TRBD1 (6 bases). Germline lookup yields CDR1 SGHDN and CDR2 FVKESK. The CDR3 consists of 15 residues. With 0 bases removed from V and 2 bases from J, the gap between germline ends came to 8 bases. CDR3 loop: CASSQEQGAYNEQFF. The CDR3 DNA follows: TGTGCCAGCAGCCAAGAACAGGGAGCCTACAATGAGCAGTTCTTC.

V usage is TRBV6-2 or TRBV6-3 and J usage is TRBJ2-7; D may be TRBD1 (6 bases). Between the trimmed V and J ends, which lost 6 bases and 3 bases, there was a span of 27 bases. The CDR3 spans 18 residues. Germline V gene sequence: CDR1 MNHEY, CDR2 SVGEGT. CDR3 sequence: CASSPYPSPGHVNYEQYF. The CDR3 DNA sequence: TGTGCCAGCAGCCCATACCCAAGTCCGGGACATGTGAACTACGAGCAGTACTTC.

V and J are TRBV7-2 and TRBJ2-1; 7 nucleotides agree with TRBD1. This CDR3 spans 15 amino acids. The germline V gene has CDR1 SGHTA and CDR2 FQGNSA. V shed 3 bases, J shed 0 bases, and the junction held 2 bases outside the gene matches. The CDR3 nucleotides read TGTGCCAGCAGCTTGACAGGGAGCTCCTACAATGAGCAGTTCTTC. The encoded protein is CASSLTGSSYNEQFF.

J is TRBJ2-6 and V is TRBV4-2; 8 bases map to TRBD1. The V segment lost 3 bases and the J segment 14 bases; nucleotides outside the gene matches: 9. CDR3 length: 14 amino acids. Germline V gene lookup returns CDR1 LGHNA and CDR2 YNFKEQ. CDR3 in amino acids: CASSQTDRVEILTF. As DNA, the CDR3 is TGTGCCAGCAGCCAGACGGACAGGGTGGAGATCCTGACTTTC.

The chain joins TRBV15 to TRBJ2-5; 8 bases line up with TRBD1. Germline lookup yields CDR1 LNHNV and CDR2 YYDKDF (reference sequence). The CDR3 is 13 amino acids. V shed 6 bases, J shed 5 bases, and the junction held 5 bases outside the gene matches. Written as DNA, the CDR3 is TGTGCCACCAGGACAGGGGCGACGGAGACCCAGTACTTC. Translated, it gives CATRTGATETQYF.

The chain employs TRBV18 and TRBJ1-1, with 8 nucleotides matching TRBD1. Germline loops: CDR1 KGHSH, CDR2 LQKENI. V lost 0 bases to trimming and J lost 3 bases; unmatched junction nucleotides: 9. The CDR3 runs to 17 residues. As DNA, the CDR3 is TGTGCCAGCTCACCACCGCGTCAGGGGGCTGGGTACACTGAAGCTTTCTTT. Protein: CASSPPRQGAGYTEAFF.